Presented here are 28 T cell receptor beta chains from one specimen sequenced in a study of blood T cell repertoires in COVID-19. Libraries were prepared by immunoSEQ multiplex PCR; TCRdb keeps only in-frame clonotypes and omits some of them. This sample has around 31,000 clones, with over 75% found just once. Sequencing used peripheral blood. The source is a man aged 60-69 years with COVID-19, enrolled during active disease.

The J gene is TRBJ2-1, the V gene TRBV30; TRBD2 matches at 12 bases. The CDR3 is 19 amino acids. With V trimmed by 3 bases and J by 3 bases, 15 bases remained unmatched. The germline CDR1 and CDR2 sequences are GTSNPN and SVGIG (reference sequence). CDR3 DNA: TGTGCCTGGAGGGACAGGGGAGGACTAGCGGGGTCCCTCTACAATGAGCAGTTCTTC. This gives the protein CAWRDRGGLAGSLYNEQFF.

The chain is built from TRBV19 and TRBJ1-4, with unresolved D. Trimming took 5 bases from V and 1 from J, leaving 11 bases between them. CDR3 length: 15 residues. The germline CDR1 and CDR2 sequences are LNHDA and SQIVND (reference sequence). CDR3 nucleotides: TGTGCCAGTAGTCGTCAGAGGGAAACTAATGAAAAACTGTTTTTT. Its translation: CASSRQRETNEKLFF.

CDR3 loop: CATSDFDRVGGYQPQHF. As DNA, the CDR3 is TGTGCCACCAGTGATTTTGACAGGGTAGGGGGGTATCAGCCCCAGCATTTT. This chain uses TRBV24-1 with TRBJ1-5, with 7 nucleotides matching TRBD1. J lost 5 bases, V lost 1 base, and 10 bases had no gene match. The CDR3 totals 17 residues. Germline CDR1 reads KGHDR; CDR2 reads SFDVKD.

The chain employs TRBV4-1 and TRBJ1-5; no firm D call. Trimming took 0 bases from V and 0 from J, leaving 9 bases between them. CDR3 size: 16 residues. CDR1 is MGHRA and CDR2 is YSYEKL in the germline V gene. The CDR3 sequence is CASSQDQVFSNQPQHF. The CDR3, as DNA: TGCGCCAGCAGCCAAGATCAGGTCTTTAGCAATCAGCCCCAGCATTTT.

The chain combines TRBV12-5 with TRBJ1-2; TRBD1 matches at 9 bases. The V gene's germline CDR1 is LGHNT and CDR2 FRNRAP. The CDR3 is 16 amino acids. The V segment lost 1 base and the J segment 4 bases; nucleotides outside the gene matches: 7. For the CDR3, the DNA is TGTGCTAGTGGTTTGGGCACAGGGGGCGAACTCTATGGCTACACCTTC. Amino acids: CASGLGTGGELYGYTF.

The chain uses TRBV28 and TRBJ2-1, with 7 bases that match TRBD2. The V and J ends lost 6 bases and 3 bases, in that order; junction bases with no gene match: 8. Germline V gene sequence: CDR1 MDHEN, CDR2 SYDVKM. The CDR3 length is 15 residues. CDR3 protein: CASSPSGTNYNEQFF. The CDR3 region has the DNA TGTGCCAGCAGCCCTTCCGGGACTAACTACAATGAGCAGTTCTTC.

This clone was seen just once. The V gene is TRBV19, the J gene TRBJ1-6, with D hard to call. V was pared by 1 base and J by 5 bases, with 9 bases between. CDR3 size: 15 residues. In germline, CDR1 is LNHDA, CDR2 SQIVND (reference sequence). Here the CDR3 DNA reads TGTGCCAGTAGTATAGCTCCGACAAATAATTCACCCCTCCACTTT. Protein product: CASSIAPTNNSPLHF. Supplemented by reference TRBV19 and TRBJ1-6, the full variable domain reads DGGITQSPKYLFRKEGQNVTLSCEQNLNHDAMYWYRQDPGQGLRLIYYSQIVNDFQKGDIAEGYSVSREKKESFPLTVTSAQKNPTAFYLCASSIAPTNNSPLHFGNGTRLTVT.

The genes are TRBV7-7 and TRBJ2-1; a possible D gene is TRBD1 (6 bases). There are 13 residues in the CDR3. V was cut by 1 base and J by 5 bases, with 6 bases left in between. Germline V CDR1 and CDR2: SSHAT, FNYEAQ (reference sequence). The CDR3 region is CASSLGTDNEQFF. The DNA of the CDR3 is TGTGCCAGCAGCTTAGGGACAGACAATGAGCAGTTCTTC.

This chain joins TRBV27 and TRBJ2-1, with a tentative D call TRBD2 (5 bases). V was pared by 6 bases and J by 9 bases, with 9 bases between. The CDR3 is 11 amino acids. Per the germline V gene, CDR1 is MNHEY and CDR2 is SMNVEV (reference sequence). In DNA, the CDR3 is TGTGCCAGCAGCTCCCGGGGTGAGCAGTTCTTC. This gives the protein CASSSRGEQFF.

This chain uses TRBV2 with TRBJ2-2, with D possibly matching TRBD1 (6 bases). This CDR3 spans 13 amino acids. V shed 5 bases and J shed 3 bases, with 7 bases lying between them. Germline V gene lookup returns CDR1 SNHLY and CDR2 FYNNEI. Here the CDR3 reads CASSHRDTGELFF. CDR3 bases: TGTGCCAGCAGTCACAGGGACACCGGGGAGCTGTTTTTT. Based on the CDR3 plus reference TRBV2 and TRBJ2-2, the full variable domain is EPEVTQTPSHQVTQMGQEVILRCVPISNHLYFYWYRQILGQKVEFLVSFYNNEISEKSEIFDDQFSVERPDGSNFTLKIRSTKLEDSAMYFCASSHRDTGELFFGEGSRLTVL.

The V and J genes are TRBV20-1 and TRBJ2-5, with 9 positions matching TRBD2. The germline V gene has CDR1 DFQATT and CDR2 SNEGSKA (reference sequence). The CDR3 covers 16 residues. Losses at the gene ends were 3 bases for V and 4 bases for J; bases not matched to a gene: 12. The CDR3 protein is CSASSGSAGGGETQYF. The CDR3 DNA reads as TGCAGTGCTAGTAGCGGGAGTGCAGGAGGGGGAGAGACCCAGTACTTC.

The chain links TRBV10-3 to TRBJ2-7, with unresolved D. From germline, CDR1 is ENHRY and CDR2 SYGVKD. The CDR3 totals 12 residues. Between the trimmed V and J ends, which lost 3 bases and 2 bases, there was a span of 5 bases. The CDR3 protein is CAISDQAYEQYF. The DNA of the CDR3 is TGTGCCATCAGTGACCAGGCCTACGAGCAGTACTTC.

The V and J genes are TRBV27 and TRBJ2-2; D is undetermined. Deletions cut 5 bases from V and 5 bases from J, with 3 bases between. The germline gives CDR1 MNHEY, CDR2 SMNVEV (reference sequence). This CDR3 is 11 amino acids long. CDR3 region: CASSRTGELFF. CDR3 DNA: TGTGCCAGCAGTCGGACCGGGGAGCTGTTTTTT.

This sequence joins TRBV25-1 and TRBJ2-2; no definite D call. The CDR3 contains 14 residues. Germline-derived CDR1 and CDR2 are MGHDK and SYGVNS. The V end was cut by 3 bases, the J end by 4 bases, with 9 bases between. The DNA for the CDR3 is TGTGCCAGCAGTGACCTGTACAGCACCGGGGAGCTGTTTTTT. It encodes CASSDLYSTGELFF.

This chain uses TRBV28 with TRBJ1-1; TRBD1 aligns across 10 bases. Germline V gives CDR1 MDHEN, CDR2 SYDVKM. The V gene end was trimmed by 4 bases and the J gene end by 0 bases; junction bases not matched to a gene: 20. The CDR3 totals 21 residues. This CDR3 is CASSSPGQGIGKRLMNTEAFF. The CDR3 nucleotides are TGTGCCAGCAGTTCGCCGGGACAGGGGATTGGGAAGAGGCTTATGAACACTGAAGCTTTCTTT.

The CDR3 spells CASSGRAAETQYF. CDR3 DNA: TGTGCCAGTAGCGGGAGGGCCGCAGAGACCCAGTACTTC. The chain has TRBV19 and TRBJ2-5, with 8 bases lining up with TRBD2. With V trimmed by 6 bases and J by 4 bases, 4 bases remained unmatched. Germline V lookup: CDR1 LNHDA, CDR2 SQIVND (reference sequence). This CDR3 comprises 13 residues.

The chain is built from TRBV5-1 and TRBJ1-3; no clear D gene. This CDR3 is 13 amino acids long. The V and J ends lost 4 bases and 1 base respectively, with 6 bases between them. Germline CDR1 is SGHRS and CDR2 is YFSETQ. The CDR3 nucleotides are TGCGCCAGCAGCCGGTTTTCTGGAAACACCATATATTTT. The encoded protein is CASSRFSGNTIYF.

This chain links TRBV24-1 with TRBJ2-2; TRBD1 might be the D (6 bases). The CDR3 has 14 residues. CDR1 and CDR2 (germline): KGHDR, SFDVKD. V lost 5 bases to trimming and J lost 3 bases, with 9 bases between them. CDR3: CATSAYRDTGELFF. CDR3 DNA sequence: TGTGCCACCAGTGCCTACAGGGACACCGGGGAGCTGTTTTTT.

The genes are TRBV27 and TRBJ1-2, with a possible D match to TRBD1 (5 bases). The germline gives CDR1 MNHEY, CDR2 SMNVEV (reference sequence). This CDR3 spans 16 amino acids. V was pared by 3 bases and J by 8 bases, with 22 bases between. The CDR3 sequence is CASSLGQGLSLGGYTF. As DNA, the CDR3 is TGTGCCAGCAGTTTGGGCCAGGGTTTAAGCTTGGGCGGCTACACCTTC.

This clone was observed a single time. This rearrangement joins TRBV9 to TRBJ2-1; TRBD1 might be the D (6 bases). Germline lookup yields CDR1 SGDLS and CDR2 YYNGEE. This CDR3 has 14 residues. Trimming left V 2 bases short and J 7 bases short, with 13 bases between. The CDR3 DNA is TGTGCCAGCAGCGTGACCGGGACACAAAATGAGCAGTTCTTC. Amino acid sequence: CASSVTGTQNEQFF.

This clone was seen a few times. CDR3 loop: CASSLAATNEKLFF. CDR3 coding DNA: TGCGCCAGCAGCTTGGCAGCAACTAATGAAAAACTGTTTTTT. The V and J genes are TRBV5-1 and TRBJ1-4; the D is unclear. The CDR3 length is 14 residues. The germline gives CDR1 SGHRS, CDR2 YFSETQ. V gave up 0 bases and J gave up 0 bases, with 3 bases separating them.

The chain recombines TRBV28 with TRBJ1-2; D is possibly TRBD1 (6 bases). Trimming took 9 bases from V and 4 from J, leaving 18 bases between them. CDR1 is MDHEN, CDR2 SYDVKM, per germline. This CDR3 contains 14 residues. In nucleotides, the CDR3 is TGTGCCAGTATCCCGGGGGGCGGTGGCTATGGCTACACCTTC. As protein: CASIPGGGGYGYTF.

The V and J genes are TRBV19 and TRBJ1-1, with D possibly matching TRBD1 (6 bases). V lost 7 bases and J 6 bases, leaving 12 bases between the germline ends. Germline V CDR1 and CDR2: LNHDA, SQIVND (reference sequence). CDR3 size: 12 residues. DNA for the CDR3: TGTGCCAGTAACACAGGGTATTCTGAAGCTTTCTTT. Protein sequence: CASNTGYSEAFF.

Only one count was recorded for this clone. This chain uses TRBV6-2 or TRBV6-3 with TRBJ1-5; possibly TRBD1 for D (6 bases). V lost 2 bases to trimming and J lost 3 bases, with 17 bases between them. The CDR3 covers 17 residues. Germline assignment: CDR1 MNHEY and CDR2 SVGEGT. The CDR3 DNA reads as TGTGCCAGCAGTTACGCGGGGGCCCTTTACAACAATCAGCCCCAGCATTTT. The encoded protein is CASSYAGALYNNQPQHF.

The CDR3 protein is CASSLAGTRGAEQFF. The CDR3 DNA sequence: TGTGCCAGCAGCTTGGCCGGGACTAGGGGCGCTGAGCAGTTCTTC. This chain uses TRBV5-6 with TRBJ2-1; 8 bases align to TRBD2. This CDR3 spans 15 amino acids. J lost 9 bases, V lost 0 bases, and 8 bases had no gene match. CDR1 is SGHDT and CDR2 is YYEEEE in the germline V gene.

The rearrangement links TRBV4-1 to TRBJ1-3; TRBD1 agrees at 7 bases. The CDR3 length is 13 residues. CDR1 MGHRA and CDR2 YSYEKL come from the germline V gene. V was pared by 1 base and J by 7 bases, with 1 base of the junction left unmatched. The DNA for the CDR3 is TGCGCCAGCAGCCAAGCACAGGGGAACACCATATATTTT. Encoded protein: CASSQAQGNTIYF.

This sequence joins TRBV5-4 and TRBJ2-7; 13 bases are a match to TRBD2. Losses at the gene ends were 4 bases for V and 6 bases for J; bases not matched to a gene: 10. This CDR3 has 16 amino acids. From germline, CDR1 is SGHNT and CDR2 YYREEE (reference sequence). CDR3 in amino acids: CASSGLAGARAREQYF. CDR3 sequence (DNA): TGTGCCAGCAGCGGACTAGCGGGAGCTAGAGCGCGCGAGCAGTACTTC.

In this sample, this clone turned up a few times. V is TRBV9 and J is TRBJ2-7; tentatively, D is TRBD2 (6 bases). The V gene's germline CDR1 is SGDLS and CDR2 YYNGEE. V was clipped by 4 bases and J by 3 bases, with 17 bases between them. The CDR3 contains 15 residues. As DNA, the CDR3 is TGTGCCAGCAGCTCCACTGCGGGACCGAACTACGAGCAGTACTTC. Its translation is CASSSTAGPNYEQYF.